This T cell receptor (beta chain) was captured in a study of glioma-infiltrating T cells after dendritic cell vaccination. Study in general: Three intradermal dendritic cell vaccine injections were given every two weeks.

Fresh-frozen tumor tissue and more than two years of survival data were available for all. All glioblastoma patients lacked an isocitrate dehydrogenase mutation. Here immunoSEQ multiplex PCR was the method, and the copy in TCRdb shows in-frame clones only, minus some. The sample records around 90,000 clones, roughly 83% being singletons. The CDR3 extends over 16 amino acids. Trimming cost V 0 bases and J 6 bases, with 16 bases left between them. CDR1 is SGDLS, CDR2 YYNGEE, per germline. Sequenced here: blood, sampled before dendritic cell vaccination. V gene TRBV9 combines with J gene TRBJ2-1, with D possibly matching TRBD2 (6 bases). This TCR was recovered from a human donor with glioblastoma. The CDR3 DNA is TGTGCCAGCAGCGTAGGGGGTGCGCGGGGTGGCAATGAGCAGTTCTTC. Encoded protein: CASSVGGARGGNEQFF. Full variable domain (rest looked up from reference TRBV9 and TRBJ2-1): DSGVTQTPKHLITATGQRVTLRCSPRSGDLSVYWYQQSLDQGLQFLIQYYNGEERAKGNILERFSAQQFPDLHSELNLSSLELGDSALYFCASSVGGARGGNEQFFGPGTRLTVL.